This T cell receptor (beta chain) was sequenced in a study of Ad26.COV2.S vaccination and SARS-CoV-2 variants. Germline CDR1 and CDR2: SGHRS and YFSETQ. Trimming took 6 bases from V and 5 from J, leaving 21 bases between them. The CDR3 is made up of 15 amino acids. Treatment of the sample: approximately 18 received Ad26.COV2.S at low or high dose, single or two shots; a few received placebo; per-sample allocation not given. The samples date from day 63 after the first vaccine or placebo injection. Using immunoSEQ multiplex PCR, the repertoire was profiled, and TCRdb retains in-frame clones only, with some absent. The sample lists 430,000 or so clones; roughly 90% were seen once.

Material: peripheral blood, obtained in a trial of Ad26.COV2.S vaccine versus placebo. The chain recombines TRBV5-1 with TRBJ2-7; D perhaps matches TRBD2 (6 bases). The clonotype comes from a person between 18 and 59 years old who received the Ad26.COV2.S COVID-19 vaccine or a placebo. CDR3 sequence: CASTNTGTPSDEQYF. CDR3 nucleotide sequence: TGCGCCAGCACCAACACCGGGACTCCTAGCGACGAGCAGTACTTC.